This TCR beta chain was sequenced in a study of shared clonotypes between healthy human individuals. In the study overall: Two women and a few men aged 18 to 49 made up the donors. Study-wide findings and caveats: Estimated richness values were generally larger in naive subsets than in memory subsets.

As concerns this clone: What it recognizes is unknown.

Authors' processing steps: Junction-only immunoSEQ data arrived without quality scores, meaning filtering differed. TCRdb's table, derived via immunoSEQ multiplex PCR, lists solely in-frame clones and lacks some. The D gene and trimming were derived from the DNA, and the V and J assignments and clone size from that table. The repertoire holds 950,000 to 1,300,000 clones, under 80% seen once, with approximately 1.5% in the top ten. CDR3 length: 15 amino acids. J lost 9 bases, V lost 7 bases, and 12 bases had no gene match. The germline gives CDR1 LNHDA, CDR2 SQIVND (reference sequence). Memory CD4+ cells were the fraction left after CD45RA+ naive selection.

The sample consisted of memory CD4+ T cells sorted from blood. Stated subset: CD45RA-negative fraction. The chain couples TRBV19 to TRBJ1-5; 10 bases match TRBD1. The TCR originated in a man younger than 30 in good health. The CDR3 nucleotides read TGTGCCAGTATGTCGGTGACAGGGGGCCTTCGGCCCCAGCATTTT. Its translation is CASMSVTGGLRPQHF.